These 26 T cell receptor beta chains were all obtained from the same sample, sequenced in a study of T cells in women clearing cervical HPV infection. Profiled with immunoSEQ multiplex PCR; TCRdb holds only in-frame clones, not every one. Its table lists some 37,000 clones. Sequenced: blood buffy coat. These receptors all come from a woman between 18 and 70 years old with a cervical HPV16 infection that either progressed to CIN3+ or cleared (not recorded which).

Comment on this clone: The read halts 3 residues ahead of the CDR3 end, with the missing end drawn from the germline J gene. J is TRBJ2-3 and V is TRBV7-9; tentatively, D is TRBD2 (6 bases). CDR3 length equals 15 residues. Trimming removed 4 bases from V and 3 bases from J, with 14 bases in between. Germline CDR1 SEHNR, CDR2 FQNEAQ (reference sequence). The part of the CDR3 DNA that was read is TGTGCCAGCAGCTACACCGGGACTCTTACAGATACG. Amino acid sequence: CASSYTGTLTDT. The CDR3 in its entirety is CASSYTGTLTDTQYF.

Turning to this clone: The CDR3 end is not reached by the read, which stops 3 residues before it; the germline J gene fills it in. The chain recombines TRBV7-2 with TRBJ1-2; D gene unclear. Germline V lookup: CDR1 SGHTA, CDR2 FQGNSA. The CDR3 covers 14 residues. This CDR3 reads CASSLGASFDDYTF. The DNA read from the CDR3 is TGTGCCAGCAGCTTAGGAGCTAGCTTTGACGAC.

Comment on this clone: The observed sequence ends 3 residues before the CDR3 terminus, with the missing tail filled in from the germline J gene. The J gene is TRBJ1-5, the V gene TRBV19; 10 nucleotides match TRBD1. Germline values: CDR1 LNHDA, CDR2 SQIVND (reference sequence). The CDR3 has 15 residues. Germline trimming cut 8 bases from V and 9 bases from J; bases unmatched to any gene: 13. The sequenced part of the CDR3 DNA is TGTGCCAGTTCTCCGGACAGGGGGGGTAGATGGCCC. This encodes CASSPDRGGRWP. The whole CDR3 protein is CASSPDRGGRWPQHF. Complete variable domain (other parts from reference TRBV19 and TRBJ1-5): DGGITQSPKYLFRKEGQNVTLSCEQNLNHDAMYWYRQDPGQGLRLIYYSQIVNDFQKGDIAEGYSVSREKKESFPLTVTSAQKNPTAFYLCASSPDRGGRWPQHFGDGTRLSIL.

Comments on this clone: From the germline J gene comes the end of the CDR3, since the read stops 3 residues before it. The V and J genes are TRBV11-2 and TRBJ2-7; tentatively, D is TRBD1 (6 bases). CDR1 is SGHAT and CDR2 is FQNNGV in the germline V gene. V was trimmed by 5 bases and J by 5 bases, leaving 19 bases between them. This CDR3 has 15 amino acids. CDR3 sequence reads: CASSRTTGIWDEQYF. The part of the CDR3 DNA that was read is TGTGCCAGCAGCCGGACCACAGGGATTTGGGACGAG.

Comments on this clone: Read coverage stops 3 residues before the CDR3 terminus; the germline J gene supplies the remainder. The rearrangement links TRBV10-3 to TRBJ2-7; D uncertain. The germline V gene has CDR1 ENHRY and CDR2 SYGVKD. The CDR3 sequence is 14 residues long. V lost 2 bases and J 6 bases, leaving 14 bases between the germline ends. The CDR3 here is CAISEGPNTSEQYF. The sequenced CDR3 bases are TGTGCCATCAGTGAGGGGCCAAATACCTCCGAG.

Comment on this clone: Germline and junction disagree at one end, which may indicate a read error. The sequence runs out 3 residues before the end of the CDR3; the remainder is reconstructed from the germline J gene. Other DNA sequences in this sample translate to the same CDR3. The chain recombines TRBV2 with TRBJ1-3; D possibly corresponds to TRBD1 (6 bases). The CDR3 has 16 amino acids. In germline, CDR1 is SNHLY, CDR2 FYNNEI. CDR3 DNA, as far as it was read: TGTGCCAGCAGTGAAGCGCGGGGGGGCAGTGGAAACACT. This sequence encodes CASSEARGGSGNT. In full, the CDR3 reads CASSEARGGSGNTIYF.

As regards this clone: The CDR3 end falls 3 residues outside the read, so it is completed with the germline J gene. The chain links TRBV13 to TRBJ2-1; 8 bases fit TRBD2. CDR1 and CDR2 (germline): PRHDT, FYEKMQ (reference sequence). V was clipped by 3 bases and J by 0 bases; unmatched bases: 1. The CDR3 has 15 residues. CDR3 amino acids: CASSLGTSSYNEQFF. The sequenced CDR3 bases are TGTGCCAGCAGCTTGGGGACTAGCTCCTACAATGAG.

About this clone: The read halts 3 residues ahead of the CDR3 end, with the missing end drawn from the germline J gene. V gene TRBV7-9 combines with J gene TRBJ1-1; 7 bases align to TRBD1. The CDR3 sequence is 13 residues long. V dropped 5 bases and J dropped 1; count of bases not matched to a gene: 1. CDR1 and CDR2 from the germline V gene are SEHNR and FQNEAQ (reference sequence). The part of the CDR3 DNA that was read is TGTGCCAGCAGCCGGACAGGGAACACTGAA. Translating it yields CASSRTGNTE. The whole CDR3 protein reads CASSRTGNTEAFF.

Concerning this clone itself: The read terminates 3 residues before the CDR3 end, so the remaining end is supplied by the germline J gene. The J gene is TRBJ1-2, the V gene TRBV28, with D perhaps matching TRBD1 (5 bases). The CDR3 contains 16 residues. Between the trimmed V and J ends, which lost 2 bases and 3 bases, there was a span of 16 bases. From germline, CDR1 is MDHEN and CDR2 SYDVKM. The CDR3 DNA, read in part, is TGTGCCAGCAGTTTAACCCTGCAGGGTGTTTACTATGGC. This gives the protein CASSLTLQGVYYG. The whole CDR3 is CASSLTLQGVYYGYTF.

Regarding this clone: The CDR3 is cut off 3 residues early in the read; its end comes from the germline J gene. The chain uses TRBV5-1 and TRBJ2-1; TRBD1 matches 8 bases. Looked up from germline, CDR1 is SGHRS and CDR2 is YFSETQ. The CDR3 has 16 residues. With V trimmed by 2 bases and J by 6 bases, 10 bases remained unmatched. CDR3 region: CASSFGQGPSLNEQFF. Incomplete CDR3 DNA: TGCGCCAGCAGCTTCGGACAGGGACCATCTCTCAATGAG.

Note on this clone: The read ends 3 residues shy of where the CDR3 ends; the end is completed using the germline J gene. This chain links TRBV7-8 with TRBJ1-2; D is ambiguous. The germline V gene encodes CDR1 SGHVS and CDR2 FQNEAQ. This CDR3 has 15 amino acids. The CDR3 sequence is CASSLAVTSTDTYTF. The sequenced CDR3 bases are TGTGCCAGCAGCTTAGCGGTCACCTCCACAGATACC.

Comments on this clone: The sequenced fragment ends 3 residues before the CDR3 boundary, so the rest is inferred from the germline J gene. The rearrangement joins TRBV5-1 to TRBJ2-1, with D tentatively TRBD2 (7 bases). Germline CDR1 SGHRS, CDR2 YFSETQ. The CDR3 covers 17 residues. V lost 0 bases to trimming and J lost 5 bases, with 18 bases between them. Partial CDR3 DNA: TGCGCCAGCAGCTTGGAGGGTTGGGGGGGACAACACAATGAG. It translates to CASSLEGWGGQHNE. The complete CDR3 protein is CASSLEGWGGQHNEQFF.

Comments on this clone: The read finishes 3 residues shy of the CDR3 end, and the germline J gene is used to complete it. The chain is built from TRBV7-9 and TRBJ2-1; no firm D call. V was clipped by 5 bases and J by 2 bases, with 10 bases between them. Germline V gene data show CDR1 as SEHNR and CDR2 as FQNEAQ (reference sequence). The CDR3 runs to 14 residues. The part of the CDR3 DNA that was read is TGTGCCAGCAGCCCTTCCTCCCCCTACAATGAG. Translating it yields CASSPSSPYNE. The whole CDR3 is CASSPSSPYNEQFF.

This clone is identified as medium-sized from frequency. The DNA ends 3 residues before the CDR3 does, and the rest of the CDR3 is filled in from the germline J gene. The V gene is TRBV6-2 or TRBV6-3, the J gene TRBJ2-2; 7 nucleotides align to TRBD1. The CDR3 totals 15 residues. Germline values: CDR1 MNHEY, CDR2 SVGEGT. Unmatched junction bases numbered 7, after V lost 6 bases and J lost 3 bases. The sequenced part of the CDR3 DNA is TGTGCCAGCAGCAACAGGGGAGTTTACACCGGGGAG. Translation gives CASSNRGVYTGE. The full CDR3 sequence reads CASSNRGVYTGELFF.

A remark on this clone: Relative to the germline gene, one junction end is altered; a read error may explain this. Read sequence stops 3 residues before the CDR3 end, and the germline J gene provides the missing end. The sample carries other DNA sequences with the same CDR3. The V and J genes are TRBV5-5 and TRBJ1-3, with TRBD1 matching 12 bases. There are 15 residues in the CDR3. Germline loops: CDR1 SGHKS, CDR2 YYEKEE (reference sequence). The CDR3 DNA, read in part, is TGTGCCAGCAGCTCGGGACAGGGGGCTGGAAACACT. Protein: CASSSGQGAGNT. The whole CDR3 protein reads CASSSGQGAGNTIYF. The whole variable domain, filled in from reference TRBV5-5 and TRBJ1-3, reads DAGVTQSPTHLIKTRGQQVTLRCSPISGHKSVSWYQQVLGQGPQFIFQYYEKEERGRGNFPDRFSARQFPNYSSELNVNALLLGDSALYLCASSSGQGAGNTIYFGEGSWLTVV.

Regarding this clone: One end of the junction does not line up with germline, which may come from a read error. The CDR3 extends 3 residues past the end of the read, so its final part is completed from the germline J gene. Different DNA sequences within this sample yield the same CDR3. The V call is TRBV5-6, the J call TRBJ1-3, with 7 bases identical to TRBD1. The CDR3 runs 14 residues. CDR1 and CDR2 from the germline V gene are SGHDT and YYEEEE. The CDR3 loop is CASSSTGQLHTIYF. Incomplete CDR3 DNA: TGTGCCAGCAGCTCCACGGGACAGTTACACACG.

A note on this clone: Coverage ceases 3 residues before the CDR3 finishes, and the germline J gene fills in the end. The J gene is TRBJ2-3, the V gene TRBV19; possible D gene TRBD1, 6 bases. This CDR3 spans 15 amino acids. Germline CDR1 reads LNHDA; CDR2 reads SQIVND (reference sequence). The CDR3 bases that were read are TGTGCCAGTAGTCCAAGTAGACAGGACCAAGAGACG. Translation gives CASSPSRQDQET. The full CDR3 reads CASSPSRQDQETQYF.

On this clone: The sequence runs out 3 residues before the end of the CDR3; the remainder is reconstructed from the germline J gene. The rearrangement uses TRBV6-9 and TRBJ2-7, with 7 bases matching TRBD1. The CDR3 has 12 amino acids. The J segment lost 4 bases and the V segment lost 5 bases, leaving 2 bases of the junction unmatched. Germline values: CDR1 MNHGY, CDR2 SVAAGI. CDR3 bases read: TGTGCCAGCAGTCACAGGGGTTACGAG. This gives the protein CASSHRGYE. The entire CDR3 sequence reads CASSHRGYEQYF.

The covered CDR3 bases are TGTGCCAGCAGCAGGGGACAGTTTAGCAATCAGCCC. Translated: CASSRGQFSNQP. The entire CDR3 protein reads CASSRGQFSNQPQHF. The chain joins TRBV5-6 to TRBJ1-5; TRBD1 matches 7 bases. The sequenced fragment ends 3 residues before the CDR3 boundary, so the rest is inferred from the germline J gene. CDR3 length: 15 residues. Germline CDR1 is SGHDT and CDR2 is YYEEEE. V lost 4 bases and J lost 0; bases outside the gene matches: 4. The entire variable domain, with the rest obtained from reference TRBV5-6 and TRBJ1-5, is as follows: DAGVTQSPTHLIKTRGQQVTLRCSPKSGHDTVSWYQQALGQGPQFIFQYYEEEERQRGNFPDRFSGHQFPNYSSELNVNALLLGDSALYLCASSRGQFSNQPQHFGDGTRLSIL.

With respect to this clone: The read ends 3 residues shy of where the CDR3 ends; the end is completed using the germline J gene. This rearrangement joins TRBV6-1 to TRBJ1-3, with D unclear. CDR1 MNHNS and CDR2 SASEGT come from the germline V gene. CDR3 size: 15 residues. V was clipped by 4 bases and J by 0 bases, with 10 bases between them. The part of the CDR3 DNA that was read is TGTGCCAGCAGTGTACAGAGTAGCTCTGGAAACACC. It codes for CASSVQSSSGNT. Given in full, the CDR3 is CASSVQSSSGNTIYF.

Details on this clone: The read terminates 3 residues ahead of where the CDR3 ends, so the germline J gene completes it. The chain couples TRBV19 to TRBJ2-7; 8 bases agree with TRBD1. The CDR3 is 15 residues long. The V segment lost 1 base and the J segment 6 bases; nucleotides outside the gene matches: 8. Germline V CDR1 and CDR2: LNHDA, SQIVND (reference sequence). The sequenced part of the CDR3 DNA is TGTGCCAGTAGTATAGGCTCCGGGACAGGCGTCGAG. Its translation: CASSIGSGTGVE. In full, the CDR3 is CASSIGSGTGVEQYF. Variable domain in full (rest from reference TRBV19 and TRBJ2-7): DGGITQSPKYLFRKEGQNVTLSCEQNLNHDAMYWYRQDPGQGLRLIYYSQIVNDFQKGDIAEGYSVSREKKESFPLTVTSAQKNPTAFYLCASSIGSGTGVEQYFGPGTRLTVT.

Comments on this clone: The CDR3 is cut off 3 residues early in the read; its end comes from the germline J gene. V is TRBV28 and J is TRBJ2-5; 7 nucleotides agree with TRBD2. Germline V gene data show CDR1 as MDHEN and CDR2 as SYDVKM. V shed 8 bases and J 3 bases; nucleotides not matched to a gene: 9. The CDR3 has 14 amino acids. The CDR3 sequence: CASGAGTTKETQYF. The part of the CDR3 DNA that was read is TGTGCCAGCGGCGCCGGGACTACAAAAGAGACC.

Comments on this clone: The read ends 3 residues before the CDR3 terminus; that terminus is restored from the germline J gene. The chain combines TRBV7-9 with TRBJ1-1, with TRBD1 as a possible D gene (5 bases). The germline V gene encodes CDR1 SEHNR and CDR2 FQNEAQ (reference sequence). The CDR3 runs to 15 residues. The sequenced CDR3 bases are TGTGCCAGCAGCCCGCGGGGGATGGCCAAAAACATT. This gives the protein CASSPRGMAKNI. The entire CDR3 protein is CASSPRGMAKNIAFF.

Concerning this clone: The read terminates 3 residues ahead of where the CDR3 ends, so the germline J gene completes it. This sequence joins TRBV7-9 and TRBJ1-2; a weak D match, TRBD1 (6 bases). The CDR3 extends over 14 amino acids. Per germline, CDR1 SEHNR and CDR2 FQNEAQ (reference sequence). The part of the CDR3 DNA that was read is TGTGCCAGCGCTCTTAGCGGGGGCTACAATGAC. Encoded protein: CASALSGGYND. The CDR3 reads in full as CASALSGGYNDYTF.

As regards this clone: The read finishes 3 residues shy of the CDR3 end, and the germline J gene is used to complete it. This sequence joins TRBV5-4 and TRBJ2-5; tentative D call: TRBD1 (6 bases). The V end was cut by 2 bases, the J end by 5 bases, with 7 bases between. This CDR3 is 12 amino acids long. Germline lookup yields CDR1 SGHNT and CDR2 YYREEE (reference sequence). CDR3: CASSFDRETQYF. The DNA read from the CDR3 is TGTGCCAGCAGCTTCGACAGGGAGACC.

On this clone itself: The read gets to within 3 residues of the CDR3 end, and the germline J gene fills in the rest. The chain joins TRBV18 to TRBJ1-1, with D maybe TRBD1 (5 bases). Trimming stripped 4 bases from V and 1 base from J, with 16 bases between. This CDR3 comprises 16 residues. The germline CDR1 and CDR2 sequences are KGHSH and LQKENI. The DNA read from the CDR3 is TGTGCCAGCTCACTATTCAACAGGTTCGGGAACACTGAA. Translation gives CASSLFNRFGNTE. The CDR3 as a whole reads CASSLFNRFGNTEAFF.